The 18 T cell receptor beta chains listed next were all sequenced from one sample in a study of Tregs in tolerant kidney transplant recipients (dated by TCRdb to about 2019). Related donors were used in the transplants with nonmyeloablative bone marrow transplantation, and mixed chimerism was transient in the human trials. To prepare the library, the immunoSEQ multiplex PCR assay was applied. The immuneACCESS repertoire file appears here via TCRdb, limited to in-frame rearrangements. These files lack a portion of the clones; in checked studies, under half of the deficit traces to unresolved V genes, and the cause of the others is not known. Across this sample there are 75,000 to 100,000 clones, with roughly 93% seen only once. The top ten hold under 2% of the sample. Specimen: CD4+ T cells from blood (PBMCs), collected 12 months after the transplant. The source of these receptors is a human patient who received a combined kidney and bone marrow transplant. Some T cells may have been brought in with the graft after a transplant.

The rearrangement uses TRBV28 and TRBJ1-2; 7 positions match TRBD1. After removal of 3 bases from V and 1 base from J, the junction contained 8 bases not matched to a gene. Germline assignment: CDR1 MDHEN and CDR2 SYDVKM. The CDR3 spans 16 residues. For the CDR3, the DNA is TGTGCCAGCAGTTTTTTTGTCGCAGGGGGTAACTATGGCTACACCTTC. Translation: CASSFFVAGGNYGYTF.

The chain has TRBV4-3 and TRBJ2-2; D is perhaps TRBD1 (5 bases). This CDR3 is 18 amino acids long. CDR1 and CDR2 from the germline V gene are LGHNA and YSLEER. The germline V and J ends were trimmed by 2 bases and 7 bases, with 23 bases remaining between them. CDR3 DNA sequence: TGCGCCAGCAGCCAACGCCAGATATGGGGCAGGGCGGTCGGGGAGCTGTTTTTT. Its translation: CASSQRQIWGRAVGELFF.

The chain employs TRBV7-9 and TRBJ2-5, with D perhaps TRBD1 (6 bases). V dropped 7 bases and J dropped 4 bases, with 16 bases sitting between them. This CDR3 has 14 residues. CDR1 is SEHNR and CDR2 is FQNEAQ in the germline V gene (reference sequence). The CDR3 bases are TGTGCCAGCAACCGCCGGGACAACGGAGAGACCCAGTACTTC. This encodes CASNRRDNGETQYF.

V gene TRBV2 combines with J gene TRBJ2-5; D is perhaps TRBD1 (5 bases). CDR1 is SNHLY and CDR2 is FYNNEI in the germline V gene. This CDR3 has 14 residues. V was trimmed by 6 bases and J by 4 bases, leaving 15 bases between them. The CDR3 DNA follows: TGTGCCAGCAGCGCCAGGGTTGGAGTAGAGACCCAGTACTTC. This sequence encodes CASSARVGVETQYF. Together with reference TRBV2 and TRBJ2-5, the CDR3 gives the full variable domain: EPEVTQTPSHQVTQMGQEVILRCVPISNHLYFYWYRQILGQKVEFLVSFYNNEISEKSEIFDDQFSVERPDGSNFTLKIRSTKLEDSAMYFCASSARVGVETQYFGPGTRLLVL.

The V gene is TRBV7-6, the J gene TRBJ2-7, with TRBD2 as a possible D gene (5 bases). With 8 bases removed from V and 6 bases from J, the gap between germline ends came to 14 bases. CDR3 size: 12 residues. Germline values: CDR1 SGHVS, CDR2 FNYEAQ. CDR3 bases: TGTGCCAGCCGAGGGTGGTCTAGCGAGCAGTACTTC. Encoded protein: CASRGWSSEQYF.

The count of this clone is one. The CDR3 bases are TGTGCCAGCAGCAGGACCGGACAGGGGGCGTCTTACGAGCAGTACTTC. This gives the protein CASSRTGQGASYEQYF. V gene TRBV5-8 combines with J gene TRBJ2-7, with 11 positions matching TRBD1. Germline assignment: CDR1 SGHTS and CDR2 YDEGEE. Trimming took 4 bases from V and 4 from J; bases not matched to a gene: 10. The CDR3 has 16 amino acids.

For the CDR3, the DNA is TGTGCCAGCAGCGCTACGAGCAGGGAGGATGGCTACACCTTC. The encoded protein is CASSATSREDGYTF. The chain recombines TRBV7-2 with TRBJ1-2; tentative D call: TRBD1 (5 bases). The CDR3 runs to 14 residues. CDR1 and CDR2 (germline): SGHTA, FQGNSA. Trimming removed 5 bases from V and 6 bases from J, with 16 bases in between.

In this sample, this clone turned up a few times. The chain has TRBV6-1 and TRBJ1-4; the D gene is possibly TRBD1 (5 bases). The CDR3 extends over 15 amino acids. Deletions cut 7 bases from V and 8 bases from J, with 20 bases between. Per the germline V gene, CDR1 is MNHNS and CDR2 is SASEGT. CDR3 DNA sequence: TGTGCCAGCATGTTCGGGGGAGTCGTTGACGAAAAACTGTTTTTT. Amino acid sequence: CASMFGGVVDEKLFF.

The chain recombines TRBV29-1 with TRBJ1-5; D gene uncertain. Trimming took 4 bases from V and 1 from J, leaving 5 bases between them. The germline gives CDR1 SQVTM, CDR2 ANQGSEA. This CDR3 contains 12 residues. CDR3 coding DNA: TGCAGCGTTGGCGTAAGCAATCAGCCCCAGCATTTT. Its protein product is CSVGVSNQPQHF.

DNA for the CDR3: TGTGCCAGCAGACCTTACTCAGGGGGCCGGCGAGAAGAGACCCAGTACTTC. It yields the protein CASRPYSGGRREETQYF. V is TRBV28 and J is TRBJ2-5; 8 bases match TRBD1. V lost 6 bases and J lost 3; bases outside the gene matches: 15. Looked up from germline, CDR1 is MDHEN and CDR2 is SYDVKM. The CDR3 length is 17 residues.

This clone was seen more than once but under ten times. The chain links TRBV21-1 to TRBJ2-7; the table calls TRBD1, which could not be checked here. TRBV21-1 corresponds to a pseudogene. The CDR3 totals 16 residues. The CDR3 is CASSKVLNRSSYEQYF. The CDR3, as DNA: TGTGCCAGCAGCAAAGTGTTGAACAGGAGCTCCTACGAGCAGTACTTC.

The rearrangement joins TRBV21-1 to TRBJ2-7; no check of the table's D call, TRBD1, against the DNA was made. TRBV21-1 is noted as a pseudogene. This CDR3 region has 12 residues. The CDR3 region has the DNA TGTGCCAGCAGCAAAGTTCAGGGCCTATCGTACTTC. This codes for CASSKVQGLSYF.

J is TRBJ1-5 and V is TRBV4-1; D might be TRBD1 (5 bases). From germline, CDR1 is MGHRA and CDR2 YSYEKL. This CDR3 comprises 15 residues. Trimming shortened V by 3 bases and J by 5 bases, and 14 bases separated the two germline ends. CDR3: CASSHGRLGDQPQHF. Written as DNA, the CDR3 is TGCGCCAGCAGCCACGGAAGGTTAGGGGATCAGCCCCAGCATTTT.

The chain carries TRBV4-3 and TRBJ2-6; D might be TRBD1 (6 bases). Germline CDR1 reads LGHNA; CDR2 reads YSLEER. The CDR3 is 18 amino acids. V dropped 5 bases and J dropped 0 bases, with 17 bases sitting between them. The CDR3, as DNA: TGCGCCAGCAGCATCAACAGGGCCCTAGACTCTGGGGCCAACGTCCTGACTTTC. Translating gives CASSINRALDSGANVLTF.

The rearrangement links TRBV30 to TRBJ2-5; D gene uncertain. Germline-derived CDR1 and CDR2 are GTSNPN and SVGIG (reference sequence). V was cut by 2 bases and J by 1 base, with 14 bases left in between. The CDR3 runs to 15 residues. CDR3 in amino acids: CAWSYVRSLQETQYF. In DNA, the CDR3 is TGTGCCTGGAGTTATGTAAGGAGCCTCCAAGAGACCCAGTACTTC. Full variable domain (rest looked up from reference TRBV30 and TRBJ2-5): SQTIHQWPATLVQPVGSPLSLECTVEGTSNPNLYWYRQAAGRGLQLLFYSVGIGQISSEVPQNLSASRPQDRQFILSSKKLLLSDSGFYLCAWSYVRSLQETQYFGPGTRLLVL.

This clone came up once. The rearrangement links TRBV11-3 to TRBJ2-7; 11 nucleotides align to TRBD2. The length of the CDR3 is 14 residues. The ends lost 5 bases at V and 4 bases at J; junction bases unmatched: 4. The germline gives CDR1 SGHNT, CDR2 YENEEA. CDR3 sequence (DNA): TGTGCCAGCAGCATGGGACTAGCGGCTTACGAGCAGTACTTC. Protein product: CASSMGLAAYEQYF.

The genes are TRBV15 and TRBJ1-1, with D maybe TRBD1 (6 bases). The CDR3 is made up of 13 amino acids. Germline lookup yields CDR1 LNHNV and CDR2 YYDKDF (reference sequence). Trimming shortened V by 7 bases and J by 3 bases, and 12 bases separated the two germline ends. The CDR3 DNA follows: TGTGCCACCATGGGGGGGCGCGACACTGAAGCTTTCTTT. It translates to CATMGGRDTEAFF.

The rearrangement links TRBV6-5 to TRBJ2-5; 8 nucleotides agree with TRBD2. This CDR3 region has 14 residues. V was pared by 6 bases and J by 4 bases, with 7 bases of the junction left unmatched. The germline CDR1 and CDR2 sequences are MNHEY and SVGAGI. In DNA form, the CDR3 reads TGTGCCAGCAGGCCTCCGGGGGGGGGAGAGACCCAGTACTTC. Amino acids: CASRPPGGGETQYF.